One sample yielded the 9 T cell receptor beta chains listed below, sequenced in a study of T cell changes during pregnancy in multiple sclerosis. The repertoire was sequenced with immunoSEQ multiplex PCR; TCRdb's copy has only in-frame clones and lacks some. There are about 20,000 clones in the sample; roughly nine tenths occur only once, and approximately 7% lies in the top ten. The source was CD8+ T cells from peripheral blood mononuclear cells, collected in the third trimester of pregnancy. The origin of the receptors is a female donor in good health, enrolled as a control in a pregnancy study.

The chain uses TRBV4-3 and TRBJ2-7; 8 nucleotides agree with TRBD2. The CDR3 loop spans 15 amino acids. V dropped 1 base and J dropped 1; count of bases not matched to a gene: 3. Germline V gene lookup returns CDR1 LGHNA and CDR2 YSLEER. The DNA of the CDR3 is TGCGCCAGCAGCCAAGGGGGACTAGGTTCCTACGAGCAGTACTTC. Translating gives CASSQGGLGSYEQYF.

The chain links TRBV5-6 to TRBJ2-1; D might be TRBD2 (6 bases). The V end lost 1 base, the J end lost 4 bases, and 9 bases lay between the germline ends. The CDR3 is 14 amino acids. Germline V gene sequence: CDR1 SGHDT, CDR2 YYEEEE. The CDR3 here is CASSLLRGYNEQFF. The DNA for the CDR3 is TGTGCCAGCAGCTTGCTTCGGGGGTACAATGAGCAGTTCTTC.

The gene calls are TRBV4-1 and TRBJ2-1, with TRBD1 identical over 9 bases. The CDR3 covers 17 residues. Germline CDR1 is MGHRA and CDR2 is YSYEKL. V shed 0 bases and J 4 bases; nucleotides not matched to a gene: 7. CDR3 residues: CASSQELQGARYNEQFF. The DNA of the CDR3 is TGCGCCAGCAGCCAAGAATTACAGGGGGCGCGGTACAATGAGCAGTTCTTC.

The chain recombines TRBV6-6 with TRBJ2-7; D perhaps matches TRBD2 (6 bases). With 0 bases removed from V and 7 bases from J, the gap between germline ends came to 16 bases. Germline CDR1 MNHNY, CDR2 SVGAGI (reference sequence). The CDR3 spans 15 residues. DNA for the CDR3: TGTGCCAGCAGTTACTCGCCGGCGGGGATGGGGGAGCAGTACTTC. Its protein product is CASSYSPAGMGEQYF.

The genes are TRBV10-1 and TRBJ2-7; 7 bases are a match to TRBD2. Germline V lookup: CDR1 WNHNN, CDR2 SYGVQD (reference sequence). With V trimmed by 8 bases and J by 7 bases, 17 bases remained unmatched. The CDR3 is 15 amino acids. The CDR3 DNA reads TGCGCCAGCGAGACTGGGGTAGCGGGTGTCGTGGAGCAGTACTTC. This gives the protein CASETGVAGVVEQYF.

The V and J genes are TRBV7-3 and TRBJ2-1; possibly TRBD2 for D (7 bases). Germline V gene data show CDR1 as SGHTA and CDR2 as FQGTGA. Trimming took 0 bases from V and 7 from J, leaving 19 bases between them. The CDR3 sequence is 17 residues long. In nucleotides, the CDR3 is TGTGCCAGCAGCTTAACGTTGGGGGGGCGCCGCGATAATGAGCAGTTCTTC. Translating it yields CASSLTLGGRRDNEQFF.

V usage is TRBV2 and J usage is TRBJ2-3; TRBD2 aligns across 10 bases. The germline V gene has CDR1 SNHLY and CDR2 FYNNEI. V gave up 6 bases and J gave up 6 bases; unmatched junction bases: 6. This CDR3 region has 14 residues. The CDR3 sequence is CASSAGLAVDTQYF. DNA of the CDR3: TGTGCCAGCAGCGCAGGACTAGCGGTGGATACGCAGTATTTT. Full variable domain (missing parts from reference TRBV2 and TRBJ2-3): EPEVTQTPSHQVTQMGQEVILRCVPISNHLYFYWYRQILGQKVEFLVSFYNNEISEKSEIFDDQFSVERPDGSNFTLKIRSTKLEDSAMYFCASSAGLAVDTQYFGPGTRLTVL.

This clone was counted once. J is TRBJ2-1 and V is TRBV18, with 8 positions matching TRBD1. V lost 2 bases, J lost 7 bases, and 7 bases stayed unmatched. There are 15 residues in the CDR3. Germline CDR1 and CDR2: KGHSH and LQKENI. The CDR3 sequence is CASSPEPGGGNEQFF. DNA of the CDR3: TGTGCCAGCTCACCAGAACCAGGGGGCGGGAATGAGCAGTTCTTC.

The chain recombines TRBV4-2 with TRBJ2-7, with TRBD2 matching 8 bases. J was trimmed by 5 bases and V by 5 bases; bases with no gene match: 14. The germline V gene has CDR1 LGHNA and CDR2 YNFKEQ. The CDR3 covers 16 residues. CDR3 amino acids: CASSLWGAGEFDEQYF. CDR3 nucleotide sequence: TGTGCCAGCAGCTTATGGGGAGCGGGGGAGTTTGACGAGCAGTACTTC.